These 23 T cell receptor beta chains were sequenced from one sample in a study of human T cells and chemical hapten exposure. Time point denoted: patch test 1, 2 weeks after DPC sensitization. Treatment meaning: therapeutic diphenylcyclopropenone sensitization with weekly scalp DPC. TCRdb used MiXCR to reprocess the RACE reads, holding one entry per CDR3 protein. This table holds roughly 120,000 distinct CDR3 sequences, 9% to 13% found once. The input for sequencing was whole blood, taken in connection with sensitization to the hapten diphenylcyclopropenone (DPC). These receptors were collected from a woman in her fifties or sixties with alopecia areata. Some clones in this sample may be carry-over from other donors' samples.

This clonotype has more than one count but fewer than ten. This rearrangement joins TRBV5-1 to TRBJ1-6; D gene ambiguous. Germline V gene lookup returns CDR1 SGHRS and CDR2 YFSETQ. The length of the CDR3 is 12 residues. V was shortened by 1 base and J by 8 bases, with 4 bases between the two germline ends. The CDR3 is CASSLLDSPLHF. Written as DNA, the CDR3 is TGCGCCAGCAGCTTGTTGGATTCACCCCTCCACTTT.

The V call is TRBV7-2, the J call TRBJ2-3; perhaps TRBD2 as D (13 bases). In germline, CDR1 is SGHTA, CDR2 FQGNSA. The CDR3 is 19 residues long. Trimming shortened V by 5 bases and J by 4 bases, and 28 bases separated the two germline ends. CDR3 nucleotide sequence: TGTGCCAGCAGCGGGGCGGGACTAGCGGGACAGGGGGCCGCAGATACGCAGTATTTT. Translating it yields CASSGAGLAGQGAADTQYF.

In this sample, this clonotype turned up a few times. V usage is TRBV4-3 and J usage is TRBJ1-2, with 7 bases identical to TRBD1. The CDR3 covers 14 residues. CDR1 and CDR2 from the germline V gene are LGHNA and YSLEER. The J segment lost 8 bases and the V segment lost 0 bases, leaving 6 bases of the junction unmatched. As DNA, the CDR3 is TGCGCCAGCAGCCAAGAAAGTTACAGGGGCGGCTACACCTTC. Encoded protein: CASSQESYRGGYTF.

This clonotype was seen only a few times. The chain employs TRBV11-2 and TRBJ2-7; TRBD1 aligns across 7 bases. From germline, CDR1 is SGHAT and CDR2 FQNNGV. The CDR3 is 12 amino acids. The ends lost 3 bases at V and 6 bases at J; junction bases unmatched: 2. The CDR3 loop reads CASSLGDSEQYF. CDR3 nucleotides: TGTGCCAGCAGCTTGGGGGACAGCGAGCAGTACTTC.

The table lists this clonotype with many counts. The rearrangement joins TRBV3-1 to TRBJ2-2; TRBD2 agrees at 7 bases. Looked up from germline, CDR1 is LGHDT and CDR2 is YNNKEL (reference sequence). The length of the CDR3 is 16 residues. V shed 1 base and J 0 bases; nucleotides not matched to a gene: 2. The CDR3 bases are TGTGCCAGCAGCCAAGGTAGCGGGTCGAACACCGGGGAGCTGTTTTTT. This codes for CASSQGSGSNTGELFF.

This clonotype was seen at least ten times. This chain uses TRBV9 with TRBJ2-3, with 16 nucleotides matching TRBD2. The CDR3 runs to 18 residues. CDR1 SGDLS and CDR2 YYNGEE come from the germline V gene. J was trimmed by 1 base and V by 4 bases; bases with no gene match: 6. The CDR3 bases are TGTGCCAGCAGCCCTATGGGACTAGCGGGGGGGCGCACAGATACGCAGTATTTT. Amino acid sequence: CASSPMGLAGGRTDTQYF.

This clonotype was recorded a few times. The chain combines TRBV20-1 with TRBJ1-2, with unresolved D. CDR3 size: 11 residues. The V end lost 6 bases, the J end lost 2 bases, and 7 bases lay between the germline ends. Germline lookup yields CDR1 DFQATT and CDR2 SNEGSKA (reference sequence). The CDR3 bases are TGCAGTGCCCCAGAAAACTATGGCTACACCTTC. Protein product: CSAPENYGYTF.

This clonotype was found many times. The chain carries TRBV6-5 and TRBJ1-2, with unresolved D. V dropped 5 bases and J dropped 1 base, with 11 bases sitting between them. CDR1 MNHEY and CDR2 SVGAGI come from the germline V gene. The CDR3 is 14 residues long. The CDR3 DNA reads TGTGCCAGCAGTGGAGCTACCCTTAACTATGGCTACACCTTC. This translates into CASSGATLNYGYTF.

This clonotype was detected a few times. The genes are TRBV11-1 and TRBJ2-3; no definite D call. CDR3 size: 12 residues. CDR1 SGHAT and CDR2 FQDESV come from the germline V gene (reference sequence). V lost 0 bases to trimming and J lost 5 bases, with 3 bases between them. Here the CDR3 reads CASSLAQDTQYF. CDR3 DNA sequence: TGTGCCAGCAGCTTAGCGCAAGATACGCAGTATTTT.

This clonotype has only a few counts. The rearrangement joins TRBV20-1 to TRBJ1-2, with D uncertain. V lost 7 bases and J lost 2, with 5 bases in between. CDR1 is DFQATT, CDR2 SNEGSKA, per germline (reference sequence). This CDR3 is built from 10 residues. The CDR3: CSVQNYGYTF. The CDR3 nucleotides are TGCAGTGTCCAGAACTATGGCTACACCTTC.

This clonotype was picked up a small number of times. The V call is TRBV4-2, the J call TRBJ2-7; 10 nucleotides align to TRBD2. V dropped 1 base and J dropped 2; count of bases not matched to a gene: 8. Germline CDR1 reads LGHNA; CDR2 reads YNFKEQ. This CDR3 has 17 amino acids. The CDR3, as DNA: TGTGCCAGCAGCCAAGTGGCAAGCGGGGGGGCCCCCTACGAGCAGTACTTC. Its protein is CASSQVASGGAPYEQYF.

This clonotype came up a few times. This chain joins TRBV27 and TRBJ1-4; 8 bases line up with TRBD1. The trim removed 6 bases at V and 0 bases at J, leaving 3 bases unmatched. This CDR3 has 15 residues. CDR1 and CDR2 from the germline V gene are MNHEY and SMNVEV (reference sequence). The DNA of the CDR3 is TGTGCCAGCAGCAGGGGGCTTGCAACTAATGAAAAACTGTTTTTT. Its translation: CASSRGLATNEKLFF.

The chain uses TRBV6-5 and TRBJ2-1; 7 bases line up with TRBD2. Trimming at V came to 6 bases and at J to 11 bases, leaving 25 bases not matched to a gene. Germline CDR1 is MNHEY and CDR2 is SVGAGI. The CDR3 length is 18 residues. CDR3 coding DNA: TGTGCCAGCAGCCAAGGGAGGGGAAAGGAAAATGGGAATAGGAAGCAGTTCTTC. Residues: CASSQGRGKENGNRKQFF.

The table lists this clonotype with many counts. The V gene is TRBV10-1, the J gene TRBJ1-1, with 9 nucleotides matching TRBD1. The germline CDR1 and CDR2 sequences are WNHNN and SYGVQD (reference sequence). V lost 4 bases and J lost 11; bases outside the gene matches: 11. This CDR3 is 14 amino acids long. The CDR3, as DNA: TGCGCCAGCAGTGCACCCGGGACAGGGCATGCCGCTTTCTTT. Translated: CASSAPGTGHAAFF.

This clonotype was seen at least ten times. The CDR3 loop reads CASSERDIPNSPLHF. DNA of the CDR3: TGTGCCAGCAGCGAACGGGACATTCCCAATTCACCCCTCCACTTT. The V and J genes are TRBV21-1 and TRBJ1-6; TRBD1, the table's D call, lacks a check against the DNA. TRBV21-1 is marked as a pseudogene. This CDR3 is 15 amino acids long.

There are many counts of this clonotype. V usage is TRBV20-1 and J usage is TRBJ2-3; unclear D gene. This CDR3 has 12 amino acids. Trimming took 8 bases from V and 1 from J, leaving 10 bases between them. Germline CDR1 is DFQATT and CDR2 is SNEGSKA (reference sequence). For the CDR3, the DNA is TGCAGTCGTGGACCGCGCACAGATACGCAGTATTTT. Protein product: CSRGPRTDTQYF.

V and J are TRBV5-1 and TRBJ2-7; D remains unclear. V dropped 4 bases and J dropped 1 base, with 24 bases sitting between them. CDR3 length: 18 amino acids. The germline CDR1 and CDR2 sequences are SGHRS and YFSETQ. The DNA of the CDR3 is TGCGCCAGCAGCGAAAGAACGGGCTCCCTGGTTAGGTCCTACGAGCAGTACTTC. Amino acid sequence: CASSERTGSLVRSYEQYF.

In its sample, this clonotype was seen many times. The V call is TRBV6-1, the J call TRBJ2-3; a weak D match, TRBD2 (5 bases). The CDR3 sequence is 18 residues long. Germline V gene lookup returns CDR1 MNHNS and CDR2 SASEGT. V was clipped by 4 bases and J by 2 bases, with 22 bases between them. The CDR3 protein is CASSALPLAKSFTDTQYF. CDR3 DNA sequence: TGTGCCAGCAGTGCGTTACCGCTAGCAAAGAGTTTCACAGATACGCAGTATTTT.

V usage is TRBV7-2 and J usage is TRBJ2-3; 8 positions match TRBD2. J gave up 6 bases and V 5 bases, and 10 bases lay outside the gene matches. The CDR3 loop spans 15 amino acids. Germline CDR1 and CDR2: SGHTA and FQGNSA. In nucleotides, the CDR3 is TGTGCCAGCAGCCGCTCCGGCGGGGGGCAGGATACGCAGTATTTT. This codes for CASSRSGGGQDTQYF.

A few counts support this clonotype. The CDR3 loop reads CASSVLLAEAYNEQFF. In DNA, the CDR3 is TGTGCCAGCAGCGTACTACTAGCGGAGGCCTACAATGAGCAGTTCTTC. V usage is TRBV9 and J usage is TRBJ2-1; 8 positions match TRBD2. The CDR3 has 16 amino acids. Looked up from germline, CDR1 is SGDLS and CDR2 is YYNGEE. Trimming at V came to 1 base and at J to 2 bases, leaving 5 bases not matched to a gene.

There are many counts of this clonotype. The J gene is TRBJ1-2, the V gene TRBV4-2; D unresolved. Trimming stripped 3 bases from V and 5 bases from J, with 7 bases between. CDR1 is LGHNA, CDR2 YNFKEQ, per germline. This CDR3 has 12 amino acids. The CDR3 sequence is CASSHDRYGYTF. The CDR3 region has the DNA TGTGCCAGCAGCCATGACCGGTATGGCTACACCTTC.

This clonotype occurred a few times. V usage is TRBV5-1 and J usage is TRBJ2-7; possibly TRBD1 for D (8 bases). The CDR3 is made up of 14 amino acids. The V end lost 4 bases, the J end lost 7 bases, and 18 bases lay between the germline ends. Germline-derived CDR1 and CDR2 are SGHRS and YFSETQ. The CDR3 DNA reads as TGCGCCAGCAGCAGAGACAGGGGAGCGGGGGAGCAGTACTTC. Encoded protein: CASSRDRGAGEQYF.

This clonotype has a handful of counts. This CDR3 is CSVNKGLGREQYF. The CDR3 region has the DNA TGCAGCGTCAACAAGGGACTGGGTCGAGAGCAGTACTTC. The V gene is TRBV29-1, the J gene TRBJ2-7; possibly TRBD2 for D (6 bases). The V end lost 6 bases, the J end lost 7 bases, and 19 bases lay between the germline ends. Germline assignment: CDR1 SQVTM and CDR2 ANQGSEA. The CDR3 sequence is 13 residues long.